This is a list of T cell receptor beta chains from one sample in a study of CD8+CD57+ T cells in acquired aplastic anemia. TCRdb independently ran MiXCR on the reads; one entry per CDR3 protein. Among about 160,000 distinct CDR3 sequences listed, 71% were seen once. Sequenced material: sorted CD4+, CD8+, or CD8+CD57+ T cells (not recorded which) from PBMCs. These receptors came from a human donor with aplastic anemia. Both conserved end residues are trimmed from each CDR3.

V gene	J gene	CDR3 protein
TRBV7-3	TRBJ1-2	ASSQRTGGETYT
TRBV20-1	TRBJ2-1	SASQRLAGDSEQF
TRBV7-2	TRBJ1-5	ASSLSGQDQPQH
TRBV7-2	TRBJ2-5	ASSLQGQGARETQY
TRBV7-9	TRBJ2-1	ATAATSSYNEQF
TRBV15	TRBJ2-5	ATSTEAGYEETQY
TRBV20-1	TRBJ2-1	SATTGGYNEQF
TRBV11-1	TRBJ1-6	ASSTGTGNSPLH
TRBV7-2	TRBJ2-3	ASSSPPSTDTQY
TRBV7-9	TRBJ2-7	ASSLARGASYEQY
TRBV24-1	TRBJ1-5	ATSSPAAPYSNQPQH
TRBV9	TRBJ1-3	ASSVDQARSGNTIY
TRBV10-3	TRBJ2-4	ATSIGGIQY
TRBV7-8	TRBJ2-7	ASSLPLYEQY
TRBV24-1	TRBJ1-5	ATSDARQGSGDPQH
TRBV20-1	TRBJ2-7	SASQGAYEQY
TRBV7-9	TRBJ1-1	ASSLSQGDAF
TRBV10-2	TRBJ1-6	ASTTQGTGLPLH
TRBV20-1	TRBJ2-2	SAPDRGTGELF
TRBV7-2	TRBJ1-4	ASSFGRINEKLF
TRBV6-5	TRBJ2-7	ASSYSGLAAREQY
TRBV12-3/TRBV12-4	TRBJ1-2	ASSRNYGYT
TRBV6-5	TRBJ2-5	ASSLRSTLGTGMSREETQY
TRBV7-2	TRBJ1-2	ASTPARVGYGYT
TRBV24-1	TRBJ1-2	ATSPRVQGYGYT
TRBV29-1	TRBJ2-7	SVEVWGAVDEQY
TRBV7-9	TRBJ2-5	ASSLALREQETQY
TRBV9	TRBJ2-1	ASSVGASGGTAEQF
TRBV5-1	TRBJ1-2	ASSLESGYGYT